Below, 22 T cell receptor beta chains from the same sample are listed, as sequenced in a study of CD8+CD57+ T cells in acquired aplastic anemia. Genomic DNA, the template, was used for profiling of the TCR beta VDJ and CDR3. TCRdb redid the calling of the reads with MiXCR, one entry per CDR3 protein. The sample records 150,000 or so distinct CDR3 sequences, 50% to 75% being singletons. The sequenced sample consisted of sorted CD4+, CD8+, or CD8+CD57+ T cells (not recorded which) from PBMCs. The receptors stem from a human donor in good health.

V usage is TRBV10-2 and J usage is TRBJ2-4; the match to TRBD2 covers 12 bases. The CDR3 spans 16 residues. The V gene's germline CDR1 is WSHSY and CDR2 SAAADI. V lost 0 bases and J lost 7; bases outside the gene matches: 4. The CDR3 DNA follows: TGCGCCAGCAGTGAGTCGCTAGCGGGGGGGAGGAACATTCAGTACTTC. It encodes CASSESLAGGRNIQYF.

This sequence joins TRBV20-1 and TRBJ1-1; TRBD1 is a possible D gene (6 bases). The ends were cut back, 5 bases at V and 0 bases at J, with 13 bases in the middle. The germline V gene has CDR1 DFQATT and CDR2 SNEGSKA (reference sequence). The CDR3 is made up of 14 amino acids. CDR3 amino acids: CSAEGGGMNTEAFF. CDR3 nucleotides: TGCAGTGCTGAGGGGGGCGGGATGAACACTGAAGCTTTCTTT.

V gene TRBV12-3 or TRBV12-4 combines with J gene TRBJ2-7, with 8 bases lining up with TRBD1. V trimming: 7 bases; J trimming: 7 bases; junction bases outside the gene matches: 12. The CDR3 length is 14 residues. The CDR3 DNA reads as TGTGCCAGCATGAGAGACAGGGGCGTTCTAGAGCAGTACTTC. Encoded protein: CASMRDRGVLEQYF.

The chain is built from TRBV7-9 and TRBJ1-4, with TRBD1 as a possible D gene (6 bases). In germline, CDR1 is SEHNR, CDR2 FQNEAQ (reference sequence). The CDR3 spans 18 residues. Trimming left V 5 bases short and J 10 bases short, with 29 bases between. The CDR3, as DNA: TGTGCCAGCAGCCTCCGGGACAATCACTGCCGGGGGAACGGAAAACTGTTTTTT. Translating it yields CASSLRDNHCRGNGKLFF. The variable domain in full, completed from reference TRBV7-9 and TRBJ1-4, reads DTGVSQNPRHKITKRGQNVTFRCDPISEHNRLYWYRQTLGQGPEFLTYFQNEAQLEKSRLLSDRFSAERPKGSFSTLEIQRTEQGDSAMYLCASSLRDNHCRGNGKLFFGSGTQLSVL.

This rearrangement joins TRBV6-4 to TRBJ2-3, with unresolved D. V was clipped by 2 bases and J by 4 bases, with 10 bases between them. The CDR3 has 14 amino acids. The germline CDR1 and CDR2 sequences are MRHNA and SNTAGT. This CDR3 reads CASSDGSSSDTQYF. The CDR3 nucleotides read TGTGCCAGCAGTGACGGTAGCAGCTCAGATACGCAGTATTTT.

The chain recombines TRBV2 with TRBJ2-7; no firm D call. In germline, CDR1 is SNHLY, CDR2 FYNNEI. The CDR3 is made up of 14 amino acids. The ends were cut back, 6 bases at V and 0 bases at J, with 12 bases in the middle. Here the CDR3 reads CASRFGQLSYEQYF. As DNA, the CDR3 is TGTGCCAGCAGGTTTGGTCAGCTCTCCTACGAGCAGTACTTC.

The table lists this clonotype with many counts. The chain couples TRBV19 to TRBJ2-1; 8 bases align to TRBD2. The V gene end was trimmed by 4 bases and the J gene end by 0 bases; junction bases not matched to a gene: 5. Germline CDR1 LNHDA, CDR2 SQIVND (reference sequence). This CDR3 comprises 16 residues. CDR3 in amino acids: CASSTALAASYNEQFF. The CDR3 DNA reads as TGTGCCAGTAGTACGGCACTAGCGGCCTCCTACAATGAGCAGTTCTTC.

The chain couples TRBV19 to TRBJ2-5, with a tentative D call TRBD1 (6 bases). Germline CDR1 is LNHDA and CDR2 is SQIVND (reference sequence). The V and J ends lost 4 bases and 5 bases respectively, with 17 bases between them. The CDR3 sequence is 15 residues long. Here the CDR3 DNA reads TGTGCCAGTAGTACTCTAAACAGGGATCGGGAGACCCAGTACTTC. Its translation is CASSTLNRDRETQYF.

This clonotype was detected only once. The chain uses TRBV10-3 and TRBJ2-7; D is uncertain. The germline V and J ends were trimmed by 10 bases and 1 base, with 20 bases remaining between them. There are 15 residues in the CDR3. The germline gives CDR1 ENHRY, CDR2 SYGVKD. The CDR3 protein is CASSPPPLGSYEQYF. The CDR3 region has the DNA TGTGCCAGCAGCCCCCCGCCATTGGGGTCCTACGAGCAGTACTTC.

This chain joins TRBV24-1 and TRBJ1-5; D not certain. The CDR3 extends over 14 amino acids. Trimming took off 7 bases at V and 5 bases at J, with 14 bases between the two ends. Per the germline V gene, CDR1 is KGHDR and CDR2 is SFDVKD. CDR3 sequence: CATSLSSGDQPQHF. CDR3 nucleotide sequence: TGTGCCACCAGCTTGTCATCGGGTGATCAGCCCCAGCATTTT.

This clonotype was counted only a few times. This chain links TRBV24-1 with TRBJ1-2; D is unresolved. With 3 bases removed from V and 8 bases from J, the gap between germline ends came to 9 bases. In germline, CDR1 is KGHDR, CDR2 SFDVKD. This CDR3 has 12 residues. CDR3 nucleotide sequence: TGTGCCACCAGTGATAGGCAGCGCGGCTACACCTTC. It codes for CATSDRQRGYTF.

CDR3 in amino acids: CASSLGTTYYEQYF. CDR3 nucleotide sequence: TGTGCCAGCAGCTTAGGGACAACTTACTACGAGCAGTACTTC. The gene calls are TRBV7-9 and TRBJ2-7; TRBD1 is a possible D gene (5 bases). V was clipped by 1 base and J by 3 bases, with 10 bases between them. The germline gives CDR1 SEHNR, CDR2 FQNEAQ (reference sequence). There are 14 residues in the CDR3.

This clonotype was found many times. An end of the junction differs from the germline gene, which may be a read error. The chain couples TRBV20-1 to TRBJ2-3; TRBD1 matches at 8 bases. The germline V gene has CDR1 DFQATT and CDR2 SNEGSKA (reference sequence). This CDR3 comprises 17 residues. CDR3: CSARGGPDREYWDTQYF. CDR3 bases: TGCAGTGCGAGAGGCGGACCGGACAGGGAATATTGGGATACGCAGTATTTT.

V is TRBV19 and J is TRBJ1-1; tentatively, D is TRBD1 (6 bases). Germline CDR1 is LNHDA and CDR2 is SQIVND (reference sequence). Between the trimmed V and J ends, which lost 6 bases and 4 bases, there was a span of 12 bases. The CDR3 loop spans 13 amino acids. The CDR3 spells CASRNRVSTEAFF. The CDR3 bases are TGTGCCAGTAGGAACAGGGTATCCACTGAAGCTTTCTTT.

This clonotype was seen ten or more times. This sequence joins TRBV5-1 and TRBJ2-7, with a possible D match to TRBD2 (6 bases). The germline gives CDR1 SGHRS, CDR2 YFSETQ. CDR3 length equals 13 residues. V was clipped by 3 bases and J by 3 bases, with 10 bases between them. This CDR3 reads CASSWGVDYEQYF. The DNA for the CDR3 is TGCGCCAGCAGCTGGGGGGTTGACTACGAGCAGTACTTC. The variable domain in full, completed from reference TRBV5-1 and TRBJ2-7, reads KAGVTQTPRYLIKTRGQQVTLSCSPISGHRSVSWYQQTPGQGLQFLFEYFSETQRNKGNFPGRFSGRQFSNSRSEMNVSTLELGDSALYLCASSWGVDYEQYFGPGTRLTVT.

The genes are TRBV7-9 and TRBJ1-2; D is uncertain. Germline CDR1 reads SEHNR; CDR2 reads FQNEAQ (reference sequence). The CDR3 is 14 residues long. Trimming took off 5 bases at V and 0 bases at J, with 10 bases between the two ends. The CDR3 DNA sequence: TGTGCCAGCAGCCGCGTCACAGCTAACTATGGCTACACCTTC. Its translation: CASSRVTANYGYTF.

This clonotype came up many times. The genes are TRBV4-2 and TRBJ1-4, with a weak D call TRBD1 (5 bases). There are 15 residues in the CDR3. Germline CDR1 reads LGHNA; CDR2 reads YNFKEQ. Trimming stripped 1 base from V and 7 bases from J, with 13 bases between. The DNA of the CDR3 is TGTGCCAGCAGCCAAGTAATCGGGGCGGGTGAAAAACTGTTTTTT. Translating it yields CASSQVIGAGEKLFF.

This chain uses TRBV25-1 with TRBJ2-5; 10 positions match TRBD1. Per the germline V gene, CDR1 is MGHDK and CDR2 is SYGVNS. V lost 1 base and J lost 6; bases outside the gene matches: 8. CDR3 length: 16 residues. The CDR3 loop reads CASSESWDRGVKTQYF. Here the CDR3 DNA reads TGTGCCAGCAGTGAATCTTGGGACAGGGGTGTCAAGACCCAGTACTTC.

V gene TRBV19 combines with J gene TRBJ1-2; a possible D gene is TRBD1 (5 bases). CDR3 length: 14 amino acids. Germline values: CDR1 LNHDA, CDR2 SQIVND (reference sequence). Trimming left V 9 bases short and J 6 bases short, with 20 bases between. DNA of the CDR3: TGTGCCAGCAGTCGGGGCGGGACGCGCGATGGCTACACCTTC. Translated, it gives CASSRGGTRDGYTF.

The chain joins TRBV7-9 to TRBJ2-7; D is unclear. In germline, CDR1 is SEHNR, CDR2 FQNEAQ (reference sequence). This CDR3 is built from 14 residues. V was pared by 5 bases and J by 3 bases, with 14 bases between. DNA for the CDR3: TGTGCCAGCAGCCCGACGGGCGCGTTCTACGAGCAGTACTTC. Its translation is CASSPTGAFYEQYF.

The chain uses TRBV29-1 and TRBJ1-5; D ambiguous. The CDR3 covers 11 residues. V gave up 7 bases and J gave up 6 bases, with 10 bases separating them. Germline CDR1 SQVTM, CDR2 ANQGSEA. Here the CDR3 DNA reads TGCAGCGCCAGGACGAGTCAGCCCCAGCATTTT. Translated: CSARTSQPQHF.

As to this clonotype: The CDR3 carries no conserved terminal phenylalanine or tryptophan, so it likely arises from a read error. The gene calls are TRBV11-2 and TRBJ2-7, with TRBD2 as a possible D gene (6 bases). This CDR3 comprises 13 residues. Germline V gene data show CDR1 as SGHAT and CDR2 as FQNNGV. Trimming left V 3 bases short and J 3 bases short, with 9 bases between. CDR3 protein: CASSLGGIYEQYS. DNA of the CDR3: TGTGCCAGCAGCTTGGGCGGGATCTACGAGCAGTACTCC.